These 21 T cell receptor beta chains were all obtained from the same sample, sequenced in a study of cytomegalovirus exposure and HLA in healthy donors. Produced via immunoSEQ multiplex PCR; TCRdb's table is partial and in-frame only. The sample lists tens of thousands of clones; roughly 97% were seen once. Sequencing used PBMCs. All receptors come from a man aged 18-30 years in good health and CMV-seronegative.

The gene calls are TRBV2 and TRBJ1-5, with D hard to call. Between the trimmed V and J ends, which lost 1 base and 2 bases, there was a span of 9 bases. The CDR3 spans 15 residues. The germline V gene encodes CDR1 SNHLY and CDR2 FYNNEI. The CDR3 spells CASSEGLPGNQPQHF. The CDR3 nucleotides are TGTGCCAGCAGTGAAGGTTTGCCGGGCAATCAGCCCCAGCATTTT.

In DNA, the CDR3 is TGTGCCAGCAGCCAGGGACAGGGGGCGGTAGGCACTGAAGCTTTCTTT. This translates into CASSQGQGAVGTEAFF. The chain combines TRBV7-6 with TRBJ1-1, with 12 bases matching TRBD1. Germline values: CDR1 SGHVS, CDR2 FNYEAQ. The V and J ends lost 5 bases and 4 bases, in that order; junction bases with no gene match: 8. CDR3 length: 16 residues. Drawing the rest from reference TRBV7-6 and TRBJ1-1, the complete variable domain is GAGVSQSPRYKVTKRGQDVALRCDPISGHVSLYWYRQALGQGPEFLTYFNYEAQQDKSGLPNDRFSAERPEGSISTLTIQRTEQRDSAMYRCASSQGQGAVGTEAFFGQGTRLTVV.

The chain couples TRBV2 to TRBJ2-7; D gene unclear. CDR1 and CDR2 from the germline V gene are SNHLY and FYNNEI. The V end was cut by 4 bases, the J end by 4 bases, with 17 bases between. The CDR3 is 15 residues long. DNA for the CDR3: TGTGCCAGCAGTGTGCGCGGATTAGTTCCGTACGAGCAGTACTTC. Protein: CASSVRGLVPYEQYF.

The chain combines TRBV7-2 with TRBJ2-3; 15 bases line up with TRBD2. Germline V gene data show CDR1 as SGHTA and CDR2 as FQGNSA. The length of the CDR3 is 17 residues. V shed 5 bases and J 2 bases; nucleotides not matched to a gene: 5. The CDR3, as DNA: TGTGCCAGCAGCCGGGGACTAGCGGGAGGATACACAGATACGCAGTATTTT. This translates into CASSRGLAGGYTDTQYF.

V gene TRBV11-1 combines with J gene TRBJ1-2, with 7 nucleotides matching TRBD1. Losses at the gene ends were 1 base for V and 6 bases for J; bases not matched to a gene: 5. The germline gives CDR1 SGHAT, CDR2 FQDESV (reference sequence). This CDR3 is 14 amino acids long. The CDR3 loop reads CASSLEGTGDGYTF. CDR3 DNA sequence: TGTGCCAGCAGCTTAGAAGGAACAGGGGATGGCTACACCTTC.

The gene calls are TRBV4-1 and TRBJ1-5, with D maybe TRBD1 (6 bases). Trimming removed 3 bases from V and 0 bases from J, with 18 bases in between. Germline V gene lookup returns CDR1 MGHRA and CDR2 YSYEKL. The CDR3 extends over 18 amino acids. CDR3 amino acids: CASSQDPGQVFSNQPQHF. The CDR3 nucleotides read TGCGCCAGCAGCCAGGATCCGGGACAAGTTTTTAGCAATCAGCCCCAGCATTTT.

The chain recombines TRBV15 with TRBJ2-3, with D possibly being TRBD2 (5 bases). Germline assignment: CDR1 LNHNV and CDR2 YYDKDF (reference sequence). V lost 0 bases, J lost 4 bases, and 11 bases lay in between. The CDR3 runs 15 residues. The CDR3 DNA reads TGTGCCACCAGCAGAGATAAAGCGGCTTCAGATACGCAGTATTTT. Its protein product is CATSRDKAASDTQYF.

The gene calls are TRBV28 and TRBJ1-4, with a weak D call TRBD1 (5 bases). This CDR3 comprises 15 residues. Germline assignment: CDR1 MDHEN and CDR2 SYDVKM. V was trimmed by 2 bases and J by 8 bases, leaving 15 bases between them. In DNA, the CDR3 is TGTGCCAGCAGTTTAGGGGCAGGGTTAAGGGAAAAACTGTTTTTT. It is translated as CASSLGAGLREKLFF.

DNA of the CDR3: TGTGCCAGCAGCTTCGCGGGCACTGAAGCTTTCTTT. Protein sequence: CASSFAGTEAFF. The rearrangement joins TRBV7-9 to TRBJ1-1, with unresolved D. The CDR3 is 12 amino acids. The V gene lost 3 bases and the J gene lost 4 bases, with 6 bases spanning the gap. CDR1 and CDR2 (germline): SEHNR, FQNEAQ (reference sequence).

The chain couples TRBV2 to TRBJ2-1, with 10 bases lining up with TRBD1. The CDR3 has 18 residues. Unmatched junction bases numbered 14, after V lost 4 bases and J lost 5 bases. The V gene's germline CDR1 is SNHLY and CDR2 FYNNEI. The CDR3 protein is CASSGSLVTGGFNNEQFF. CDR3 DNA: TGTGCCAGCAGTGGGAGCCTAGTGACAGGGGGCTTCAACAATGAGCAGTTCTTC.

V is TRBV9 and J is TRBJ1-1; possibly TRBD1 for D (6 bases). V was shortened by 4 bases and J by 4 bases, with 8 bases between the two germline ends. Germline loops: CDR1 SGDLS, CDR2 YYNGEE. CDR3 length: 12 residues. The CDR3 loop is CASSKGGTEAFF. The CDR3 DNA is TGTGCCAGCAGCAAAGGGGGCACTGAAGCTTTCTTT.

The table lists this clone with a count of one. The rearrangement joins TRBV28 to TRBJ1-2, with D tentatively TRBD1 (6 bases). The length of the CDR3 is 14 residues. The V and J ends lost 6 bases and 8 bases respectively, with 19 bases between them. Looked up from germline, CDR1 is MDHEN and CDR2 is SYDVKM. The CDR3 region is CASRAPGTQTGYTF. For the CDR3, the DNA is TGTGCCAGCAGAGCCCCCGGGACACAAACGGGCTACACCTTC.

This chain joins TRBV27 and TRBJ1-1; D may be TRBD1 (5 bases). CDR3 size: 15 residues. V dropped 5 bases and J dropped 4 bases, with 17 bases sitting between them. The V gene's germline CDR1 is MNHEY and CDR2 SMNVEV (reference sequence). The chain's CDR3 is CASSPGPWGGTEAFF. The CDR3 bases are TGTGCCAGCAGTCCAGGACCTTGGGGGGGCACTGAAGCTTTCTTT.

This chain uses TRBV28 with TRBJ1-2; D remains ambiguous. V was cut by 1 base and J by 8 bases, with 8 bases left in between. The CDR3 sequence is 12 residues long. Germline assignment: CDR1 MDHEN and CDR2 SYDVKM. The CDR3 reads CASSLYGYGYTF. The CDR3 DNA follows: TGTGCCAGCAGTTTATACGGGTACGGCTACACCTTC.

The chain couples TRBV7-8 to TRBJ1-3; TRBD1 agrees at 8 bases. Germline assignment: CDR1 SGHVS and CDR2 FQNEAQ. J lost 3 bases, V lost 5 bases, and 9 bases had no gene match. The CDR3 totals 16 residues. The CDR3 reads CASSPRTGQIGNTIYF. CDR3 sequence (DNA): TGTGCCAGCAGCCCGCGGACAGGGCAAATTGGAAACACCATATATTTT.

The rearrangement links TRBV5-1 to TRBJ2-1; D may be TRBD2 (5 bases). This CDR3 is built from 15 residues. V was pared by 0 bases and J by 3 bases, with 10 bases between. Germline CDR1 is SGHRS and CDR2 is YFSETQ. The CDR3 here is CASSLADYIYNEQFF. The CDR3 DNA reads TGCGCCAGCAGCTTGGCCGACTACATCTACAATGAGCAGTTCTTC.

The V gene is TRBV5-4, the J gene TRBJ2-3; TRBD2 might be the D (5 bases). CDR1 and CDR2 from the germline V gene are SGHNT and YYREEE (reference sequence). The CDR3 has 13 residues. The V end lost 5 bases, the J end lost 2 bases, and 9 bases lay between the germline ends. This CDR3 is CASRQRDTDTQYF. DNA of the CDR3: TGTGCCAGCAGGCAACGGGACACAGATACGCAGTATTTT.

The chain couples TRBV29-1 to TRBJ2-7, with 12 bases identical to TRBD1. The germline V gene encodes CDR1 SQVTM and CDR2 ANQGSEA. The V and J ends lost 5 bases and 4 bases, in that order; junction bases with no gene match: 12. The CDR3 runs to 16 residues. The CDR3 DNA sequence: TGCAGCGTTTCGGGAGGGGGGACAGGGGGCTTGTACGAGCAGTACTTC. This encodes CSVSGGGTGGLYEQYF.

This chain links TRBV7-8 with TRBJ1-2, with a tentative D call TRBD1 (6 bases). The V gene lost 3 bases and the J gene lost 8 bases, with 13 bases spanning the gap. The length of the CDR3 is 13 residues. Germline V lookup: CDR1 SGHVS, CDR2 FQNEAQ. CDR3 protein: CASSFAGARGYTF. CDR3 nucleotide sequence: TGTGCCAGCAGCTTTGCAGGGGCGCGCGGCTACACCTTC.

CDR3 sequence (DNA): TGTGCCAGTAGTATAGGAGACAGGGGAAACTATGGCTACACCTTC. It translates to CASSIGDRGNYGYTF. The chain links TRBV19 to TRBJ1-2; 8 bases line up with TRBD1. The CDR3 sequence is 15 residues long. Germline V gives CDR1 LNHDA, CDR2 SQIVND (reference sequence). V lost 1 base to trimming and J lost 2 bases; unmatched junction nucleotides: 3.

This clone was detected only once. V gene TRBV10-3 combines with J gene TRBJ1-1, with 9 bases aligning to TRBD1. V shed 7 bases, J shed 4 bases, and the junction held 7 bases outside the gene matches. The CDR3 runs to 14 residues. Germline V gene sequence: CDR1 ENHRY, CDR2 SYGVKD. CDR3 DNA sequence: TGTGCCATCACACAGGGGGCGCCGGGCACTGAAGCTTTCTTT. Its protein is CAITQGAPGTEAFF.